This TCR beta chain comes out of a study of regulatory T cells in long-lasting Graves disease. Time point specified: newly diagnosed GD, antithyroid drugs for less than 3 months. Making the TCR library involved RNA that had been extracted from PBMCs. One endocrinology department in Xi'an, China, was where patients came from. Ten or more counts support this clonotype. Relying on iRepertoire HTBI primers and Arm-PCR of CDR3 regions, the team built TCR beta libraries. TCRdb passed the multiplex PCR reads through MiXCR, listing each CDR3 protein once. The data hold hundreds of thousands of distinct CDR3 sequences, with about 16% observed a single time. The V and J ends lost 8 bases and 8 bases respectively, with 10 bases between them. The CDR3 loop spans 11 amino acids. This sample was shared with a second study, whose subject was T cells in Graves' hyperthyroidism and ophthalmopathy.

V usage is TRBV12-3 or TRBV12-4 and J usage is TRBJ2-1, with D hard to call. This sample comprised peripheral blood mononuclear cells (PBMCs), obtained at new diagnosis, from a patient treated with antithyroid drugs. This sequence originates from a woman aged 40 to 65 with Graves disease. The CDR3 sequence is CASAPGDEQFF. The CDR3 coding sequence is TGTGCCAGCGCCCCTGGGGATGAGCAGTTCTTC.